This is a list of T cell receptor beta chains from one sample in a study of metastatic and nonmetastatic thyroid tumors. MiXCR was used by TCRdb to re-call the PCR reads. The sample consists of around 19,000 clones, around 30% of them appearing once. The sample consisted of blood. Receptor source: a female donor with papillary thyroid cancer or a benign thyroid nodule (not recorded which). Some clones in this sample may be carry-over from other donors' samples. The CDR3 runs from the conserved cysteine through the conserved F or W. The D gene is left open where the match is weak. Expanded clones are given a class, and other clones once, few, many or no size at all.

size	D	V	J	DNA	CDR3
few	TRBD1	TRBV6-1	TRBJ1-6	TGCGCCAGCTGGAGGGGGGCAGGGGGCGCGGGGTCACCCCTCCACTTT	CASWRGAGGAGSPLHF
medium-sized	TRBD1	TRBV27	TRBJ2-7	TGTGCCAGCAGTTCATCACGGACAGGGGCCCCCTACGAGCAGTACTTC	CASSSSRTGAPYEQYF
-	-	TRBV5-4	TRBJ1-2	TGTGCCAGCAGCCCGGACACGAACTATGGCTACACCTTC	CASSPDTNYGYTF
-	-	TRBV20-1	TRBJ2-1	TGCGGTGCCCCTACGGGTCTGGGGTTCGATGAGCAGTTCTTC	CGAPTGLGFDEQFF
-	-	TRBV19	TRBJ1-1	TGTGCCAGTAGGCTGGACAGCCGTGACACTGAAGCTTTCTTT	CASRLDSRDTEAFF
medium-sized	-	TRBV4-1	TRBJ2-3	TGCGCCAGCAGCCAAGATGCCAGGGGTGGCGATACGCAGTATTTT	CASSQDARGGDTQYF
medium-sized	TRBD2	TRBV5-1	TRBJ2-7	TGCGCCAGCAGCTTGGGTGGCGGGAGGCCCTACGAGCAGTACTTC	CASSLGGGRPYEQYF
-	-	TRBV5-5	TRBJ2-3	TGTGCCAGCAGCTTGGCCGGGAGCGCAGATACGCAGTATTTT	CASSLAGSADTQYF
many	TRBD2	TRBV5-1	TRBJ2-3	TGCGCCAGCAGCCTTAGCGGGAGGGCTAGCACAGATACGCAGTATTTT	CASSLSGRASTDTQYF
-	-	TRBV11-2	TRBJ2-1	TGTGCCAGCAGCTTTTCCCCAGCGGGCGCTTACAATGAGCAGTTCTTC	CASSFSPAGAYNEQFF
-	-	TRBV12-3/TRBV12-4	TRBJ2-5	TGTGCCAGCAGTCTGGGATACCCCGGGACAAAGAAAGAGACCCAGTACTTC	CASSLGYPGTKKETQYF
many	-	TRBV5-5	TRBJ2-5	TGTGCCAGCAGCTTGGTTGGCCTTGGGGAGACCCAGTACTTC	CASSLVGLGETQYF
medium-sized	-	TRBV18	TRBJ2-2	TGTGCCAGCTCACCAGGGAAAGGCACAGGGCACACCGGGGAGCTGTTTTTT	CASSPGKGTGHTGELFF
medium-sized	-	TRBV11-2	TRBJ2-7	TGTGCCAGCAGCTATCCGGGACCCTACGAGCAGTACTTC	CASSYPGPYEQYF
-	-	TRBV20-1	TRBJ1-3	TGCAGTGCTATATCAGGCACCTCTGGAAACACCATATATTTT	CSAISGTSGNTIYF
many	-	TRBV7-9	TRBJ2-7	TGTGCCAGCAGCTTGGGACGGGAGTACGAGCAGTACTTC	CASSLGREYEQYF
few	TRBD2	TRBV20-1	TRBJ2-7	TGCAGTGCTAGAGATGGAGCGGGAAAGAACGAGCAGTACTTC	CSARDGAGKNEQYF
-	-	TRBV20-1	TRBJ2-7	TGCAGTGCTAGACGAACACAGGGAGGCTCCTACGAGCAGTACTTC	CSARRTQGGSYEQYF